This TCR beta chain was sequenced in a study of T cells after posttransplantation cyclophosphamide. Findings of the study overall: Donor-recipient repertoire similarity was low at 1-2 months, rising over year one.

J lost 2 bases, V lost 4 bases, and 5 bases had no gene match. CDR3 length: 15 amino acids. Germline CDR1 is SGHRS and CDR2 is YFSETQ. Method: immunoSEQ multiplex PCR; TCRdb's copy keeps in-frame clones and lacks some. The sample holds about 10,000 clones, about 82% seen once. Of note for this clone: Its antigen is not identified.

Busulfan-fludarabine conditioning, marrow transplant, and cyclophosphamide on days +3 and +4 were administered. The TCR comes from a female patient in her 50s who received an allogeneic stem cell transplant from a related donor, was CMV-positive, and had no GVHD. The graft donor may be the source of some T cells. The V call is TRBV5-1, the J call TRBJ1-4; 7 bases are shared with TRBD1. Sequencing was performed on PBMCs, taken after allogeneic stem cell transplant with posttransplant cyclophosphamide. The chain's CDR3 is CASSTQGKTNEKLFF. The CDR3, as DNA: TGCGCCAGCAGCACACAGGGGAAGACTAATGAAAAACTGTTTTTT.